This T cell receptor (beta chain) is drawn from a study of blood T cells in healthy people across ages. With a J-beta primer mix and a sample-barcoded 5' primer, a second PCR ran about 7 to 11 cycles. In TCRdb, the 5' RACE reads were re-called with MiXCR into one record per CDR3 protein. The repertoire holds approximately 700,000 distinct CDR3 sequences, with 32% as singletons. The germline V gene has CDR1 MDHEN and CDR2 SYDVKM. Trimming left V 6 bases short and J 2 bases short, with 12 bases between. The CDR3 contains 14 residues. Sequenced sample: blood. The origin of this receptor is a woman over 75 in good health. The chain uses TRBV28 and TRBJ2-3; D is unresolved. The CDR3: CASSRVIVTDTQYF. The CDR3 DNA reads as TGTGCCAGCAGCCGTGTAATTGTCACAGATACGCAGTATTTT.